The sequence of this T cell receptor (beta chain) was determined in a study of T cell responses to AZD1222 COVID-19 vaccine. Whole-study context: Second doses at about 4 or about 12 weeks were pooled.

The repertoire was sequenced with immunoSEQ multiplex PCR; TCRdb's copy has only in-frame clones and lacks some. The repertoire holds under 60,000 clones, about 88% seen once, with roughly 10% in the top ten. Study observations and caveats: The donor group comprised mostly white British people and more females; the analysis possibly underestimated clonal diversity. Repertoires were obtained only post-peak T cell response. Seropositivity was recorded at baseline in only a handful of AZD1222 recipients.

On this clone: The antigen is not known.

This TCR came from an adult in good health. Specimen: peripheral blood, collected on day 0 of AZD1222 vaccination.

The CDR3 sequence is CASSRSSGRANNEQFF. CDR3 bases: TGCGCCAGCAGCCGGTCCAGCGGGAGGGCCAACAATGAGCAGTTCTTC. The rearrangement joins TRBV5-1 to TRBJ2-1, with 10 bases aligning to TRBD2. The junction had 9 bases not matched to a gene; V was cut back by 4 bases and J by 5 bases. The CDR3 totals 16 residues. Germline lookup yields CDR1 SGHRS and CDR2 YFSETQ.